The 28 T cell receptor beta chains in this list originate from one sample, sequenced in a study of blood T cells in healthy people across ages. The use of a sample-barcoded 5' primer and a J-beta primer mix characterized a second PCR of roughly 6 to 11 cycles. MiXCR, applied by TCRdb to the 5' RACE reads, yields one record per CDR3 protein. The sample consists of around 1,100,000 distinct CDR3 sequences, 30% to 40% of them appearing once. Sequencing was carried out using blood. The receptors derive from a man aged 18 to 30 in good health.

This clonotype was seen a few times. The chain employs TRBV20-1 and TRBJ1-3, with no clear D. In germline, CDR1 is DFQATT, CDR2 SNEGSKA (reference sequence). CDR3 length: 14 amino acids. V gave up 0 bases and J gave up 0 bases, with 6 bases separating them. The CDR3 region is CSAREARSGNTIYF. CDR3 nucleotides: TGCAGTGCTAGAGAAGCCCGCTCTGGAAACACCATATATTTT.

The chain is built from TRBV4-1 and TRBJ1-1; D possibly corresponds to TRBD1 (6 bases). CDR1 is MGHRA and CDR2 is YSYEKL in the germline V gene. This CDR3 is built from 16 residues. Trimming removed 4 bases from V and 5 bases from J, with 20 bases in between. The CDR3 spells CASSPGGGFLGTEAFF. The CDR3 DNA reads TGCGCCAGCAGCCCCGGAGGGGGTTTTTTGGGAACTGAAGCTTTCTTT.

This chain connects TRBV7-3 to TRBJ2-5; the D gene is possibly TRBD2 (5 bases). The CDR3 is 14 residues long. CDR1 is SGHTA and CDR2 is FQGTGA in the germline V gene. The germline V and J ends were trimmed by 0 bases and 11 bases, with 16 bases remaining between them. The CDR3 sequence is CASSLTNKADEQYF. The DNA of the CDR3 is TGTGCCAGCAGCTTAACAAACAAAGCGGATGAGCAGTACTTC.

This clonotype was counted a single time. This chain joins TRBV6-6 and TRBJ1-6; possibly TRBD1 for D (6 bases). V lost 7 bases to trimming and J lost 4 bases, with 14 bases between them. There are 15 residues in the CDR3. Germline CDR1 is MNHNY and CDR2 is SVGAGI (reference sequence). CDR3 sequence: CASTKGGRYNSPLHF. The CDR3 DNA reads TGTGCCAGCACCAAAGGGGGGAGATATAATTCACCCCTCCACTTT.

Worth noting for this clonotype: Since a much larger clone is just one base distant, this may be a read error. This rearrangement joins TRBV5-6 to TRBJ1-2; 8 bases are a match to TRBD1. V shed 3 bases, J shed 9 bases, and the junction held 19 bases outside the gene matches. The CDR3 totals 17 residues. Germline V gene lookup returns CDR1 SGHDT and CDR2 YYEEEE. CDR3 amino acids: CASSSGRGRLKEGSYTF. CDR3 bases: TGTGCCAGCAGCTCCGGCAGGGGGCGCTTGAAAGAAGGTAGCTACACCTTC.

This clonotype was counted between two and nine times. The rearrangement joins TRBV2 to TRBJ2-4; TRBD1 matches at 10 bases. After removal of 2 bases from V and 8 bases from J, the junction contained 6 bases not matched to a gene. The CDR3 has 15 amino acids. The V gene's germline CDR1 is SNHLY and CDR2 FYNNEI. This CDR3 is CASSERTGGTHIQYF. The CDR3 DNA is TGTGCCAGCAGTGAAAGGACAGGGGGTACGCACATTCAGTACTTC.

There are a few counts of this clonotype. The CDR3 coding sequence is TGCGCCAGCAGCCAAGATAGGGGGGACAGCTCCTATGGCTACACCTTC. Translating it yields CASSQDRGDSSYGYTF. The chain has TRBV4-3 and TRBJ1-2; the match to TRBD1 covers 7 bases. V gave up 0 bases and J gave up 4 bases; unmatched junction bases: 8. Germline V gene data show CDR1 as LGHNA and CDR2 as YSLEER. The CDR3 spans 16 residues.

This chain connects TRBV2 to TRBJ1-3; tentatively, D is TRBD1 (5 bases). The CDR3 loop spans 12 amino acids. V was shortened by 7 bases and J by 3 bases, with 7 bases between the two germline ends. Germline CDR1 SNHLY, CDR2 FYNNEI. CDR3 nucleotide sequence: TGTGCCAGCAAAGGGGTTGGAAACACCATATATTTT. It encodes CASKGVGNTIYF.

The chain carries TRBV15 and TRBJ1-1; TRBD1 might be the D (5 bases). The CDR3 runs 14 residues. Germline-derived CDR1 and CDR2 are LNHNV and YYDKDF (reference sequence). The V end was cut by 1 base, the J end by 8 bases, with 14 bases between. Here the CDR3 reads CATSRGLDMGEAFF. CDR3 nucleotides: TGTGCCACCAGCAGAGGCCTGGACATGGGCGAAGCTTTCTTT.

This chain links TRBV2 with TRBJ1-5; no definite D call. Trimming left V 6 bases short and J 0 bases short, with 9 bases between. From germline, CDR1 is SNHLY and CDR2 FYNNEI. This CDR3 region has 14 residues. CDR3: CASSTEHSNQPQHF. The CDR3 region has the DNA TGTGCCAGCAGCACGGAACATAGCAATCAGCCCCAGCATTTT.

This rearrangement joins TRBV12-3 or TRBV12-4 to TRBJ2-6; D is unclear. The V end lost 6 bases, the J end lost 0 bases, and 9 bases lay between the germline ends. The CDR3 runs to 15 residues. The CDR3, as DNA: TGTGCCAGCAGACCTCCGAGCTCTGGGGCCAACGTCCTGACTTTC. The encoded protein is CASRPPSSGANVLTF.

The rearrangement uses TRBV6-6 and TRBJ1-2; 7 bases fit TRBD1. The CDR3 extends over 16 amino acids. The V segment lost 4 bases and the J segment 8 bases; nucleotides outside the gene matches: 16. Germline values: CDR1 MNHNY, CDR2 SVGAGI (reference sequence). The CDR3 loop is CASSSYTDRDPSGYTF. The CDR3 region has the DNA TGTGCCAGCAGTTCGTACACTGACAGGGACCCGAGCGGCTACACCTTC.

The chain joins TRBV13 to TRBJ2-3, with no clear D. Deletions cut 5 bases from V and 7 bases from J, with 7 bases between. This CDR3 region has 11 residues. The germline CDR1 and CDR2 sequences are PRHDT and FYEKMQ (reference sequence). CDR3 sequence: CASSPRNTQYF. CDR3 nucleotides: TGTGCCAGCAGCCCGCGGAATACGCAGTATTTT.

This clonotype was detected only a few times. This chain connects TRBV4-3 to TRBJ2-5; the D gene is possibly TRBD1 (7 bases). Germline CDR1 LGHNA, CDR2 YSLEER. V lost 3 bases to trimming and J lost 3 bases, with 11 bases between them. CDR3 length: 14 residues. CDR3 residues: CASSQEGQKETQYF. The DNA for the CDR3 is TGCGCCAGCAGCCAGGAGGGACAGAAAGAGACCCAGTACTTC.

This clonotype was recorded a few times. The rearrangement joins TRBV3-1 to TRBJ2-4; D perhaps matches TRBD1 (5 bases). V was pared by 0 bases and J by 13 bases, with 10 bases between. CDR3 size: 12 residues. Germline CDR1 is LGHDT and CDR2 is YNNKEL (reference sequence). This chain's CDR3 is CASSQDQGTQYF. The CDR3 DNA reads as TGTGCCAGCAGCCAAGATCAGGGCACGCAGTACTTC.

The rearrangement uses TRBV7-2 and TRBJ2-5; a possible D gene is TRBD1 (6 bases). This CDR3 region has 15 residues. The germline CDR1 and CDR2 sequences are SGHTA and FQGNSA. V lost 4 bases, J lost 4 bases, and 16 bases lay in between. CDR3 sequence: CASSWGQGFSETQYF. The CDR3 DNA reads as TGTGCCAGCAGCTGGGGGCAGGGTTTTTCAGAGACCCAGTACTTC.

V and J are TRBV20-1 and TRBJ2-3; tentative D call: TRBD2 (5 bases). V lost 3 bases, J lost 2 bases, and 15 bases lay in between. This CDR3 region has 15 residues. Looked up from germline, CDR1 is DFQATT and CDR2 is SNEGSKA (reference sequence). The CDR3 is CSARGGRATTDTQYF. As DNA, the CDR3 is TGCAGTGCTAGGGGCGGGCGAGCTACCACAGATACGCAGTATTTT.

This clonotype was counted between two and nine times. The chain employs TRBV20-1 and TRBJ2-2, with no clear D. The CDR3 sequence is 15 residues long. Germline-derived CDR1 and CDR2 are DFQATT and SNEGSKA (reference sequence). V gave up 0 bases and J gave up 6 bases, with 14 bases separating them. DNA of the CDR3: TGCAGTGCTAGAGAGAGAGCACTCTCCCCCGGGGAGCTGTTTTTT. Its translation is CSARERALSPGELFF.

This clonotype was counted a few times. The chain has TRBV29-1 and TRBJ1-2, with D possibly being TRBD1 (5 bases). V was shortened by 8 bases and J by 2 bases, with 15 bases between the two germline ends. The CDR3 runs 13 residues. CDR1 and CDR2 (germline): SQVTM, ANQGSEA. Written as DNA, the CDR3 is TGCAGCACCGGGGGACGGGACAACTATGGCTACACCTTC. Translated, it gives CSTGGRDNYGYTF.

This chain links TRBV9 with TRBJ2-7; D unresolved. The V end lost 0 bases, the J end lost 7 bases, and 20 bases lay between the germline ends. Germline V lookup: CDR1 SGDLS, CDR2 YYNGEE. There are 16 residues in the CDR3. The CDR3 sequence: CASSVGPLSSYNEQYF. CDR3 bases: TGTGCCAGCAGCGTAGGGCCCCTAAGCTCCTACAATGAGCAGTACTTC.

The genes are TRBV20-1 and TRBJ1-4; TRBD1 is a possible D gene (5 bases). Germline V gene lookup returns CDR1 DFQATT and CDR2 SNEGSKA (reference sequence). The CDR3 sequence is 14 residues long. V was cut by 6 bases and J by 10 bases, with 21 bases left in between. As DNA, the CDR3 is TGCAGTGCCCCTGGGTCCCCGGGGGACGGAAAACTGTTTTTT. Its protein is CSAPGSPGDGKLFF.

In its sample, this clonotype was seen a few times. V is TRBV9 and J is TRBJ2-1; D gene ambiguous. The V gene's germline CDR1 is SGDLS and CDR2 YYNGEE. Trimming shortened V by 0 bases and J by 4 bases, and 8 bases separated the two germline ends. The CDR3 loop spans 14 amino acids. The CDR3 region has the DNA TGTGCCAGCAGCGTAGGGACGGTATACAATGAGCAGTTCTTC. Protein product: CASSVGTVYNEQFF. The complete variable domain, with remaining parts taken from reference TRBV9 and TRBJ2-1, reads DSGVTQTPKHLITATGQRVTLRCSPRSGDLSVYWYQQSLDQGLQFLIQYYNGEERAKGNILERFSAQQFPDLHSELNLSSLELGDSALYFCASSVGTVYNEQFFGPGTRLTVL.

There are many counts of this clonotype. This sequence joins TRBV10-3 and TRBJ2-4; 8 nucleotides match TRBD2. The CDR3 length is 17 residues. The V gene's germline CDR1 is ENHRY and CDR2 SYGVKD. Trimming removed 2 bases from V and 0 bases from J; junction bases left unmatched: 6. The CDR3 sequence is CAISEDRGGIAKNIQYF. For the CDR3, the DNA is TGTGCCATCAGTGAGGATCGCGGGGGGATAGCCAAAAACATTCAGTACTTC.

The chain has TRBV7-2 and TRBJ1-1; a possible D gene is TRBD1 (6 bases). Per the germline V gene, CDR1 is SGHTA and CDR2 is FQGNSA. The CDR3 is 15 amino acids. Trimming left V 0 bases short and J 5 bases short, with 13 bases between. The CDR3 region is CASSLARRGGTEAFF. DNA of the CDR3: TGTGCCAGCAGCTTAGCGCGCAGGGGAGGAACTGAAGCTTTCTTT.

The chain has TRBV4-3 and TRBJ1-2; D remains unclear. The CDR3 sequence is 16 residues long. Trimming removed 0 bases from V and 6 bases from J, with 17 bases in between. Germline V gives CDR1 LGHNA, CDR2 YSLEER. The CDR3 DNA sequence: TGCGCCAGCAGCCAAGAATCTCAGATTCCCTGGGATGGCTACACCTTC. Its translation is CASSQESQIPWDGYTF.

The chain is built from TRBV20-1 and TRBJ1-1; D is possibly TRBD1 (5 bases). The CDR3 extends over 12 amino acids. V gave up 2 bases and J gave up 4 bases, with 8 bases separating them. The germline V gene encodes CDR1 DFQATT and CDR2 SNEGSKA (reference sequence). The CDR3 here is CSARWGSTEAFF. The CDR3 DNA is TGCAGTGCTAGATGGGGGAGCACTGAAGCTTTCTTT.

This rearrangement joins TRBV6-2 or TRBV6-3 to TRBJ1-6; D is unclear. CDR1 MNHEY and CDR2 SVGEGT come from the germline V gene. The V end was cut by 7 bases, the J end by 5 bases, with 15 bases between. The CDR3 covers 15 residues. The CDR3 is CASNQRGSNNSPLHF. CDR3 nucleotides: TGTGCCAGCAACCAACGAGGCAGCAATAATTCACCCCTCCACTTT.

V and J are TRBV20-1 and TRBJ2-3, with TRBD2 matching over 9 bases. Looked up from germline, CDR1 is DFQATT and CDR2 is SNEGSKA (reference sequence). This CDR3 comprises 16 residues. The V segment lost 1 base and the J segment 0 bases; nucleotides outside the gene matches: 5. The CDR3 loop is CSARGNSGGSTDTQYF. In DNA, the CDR3 is TGCAGTGCTAGAGGGAATAGCGGGGGTAGCACAGATACGCAGTATTTT.